The T cell receptor beta chain described here comes from a study of Ad26.COV2.S vaccination and SARS-CoV-2 variants. Only in-frame clones appear in the TCRdb table, and some are missing; sequencing was by immunoSEQ multiplex PCR. The sample lists about 350,000 clones; more than 85% were seen once. Germline CDR1 is SGHDT and CDR2 is YYEEEE. V was pared by 5 bases and J by 7 bases, with 13 bases between. The CDR3 has 12 amino acids. The treatment: 15 to 20 received Ad26.COV2.S at low or high dose, single or two shots; 5 received placebo; per-sample allocation not given. Sampling was performed 63 days after the first vaccine or placebo injection.

The V gene is TRBV5-6, the J gene TRBJ2-7, with no clear D. This specimen was peripheral blood, taken in a trial of Ad26.COV2.S vaccine versus placebo. The TCR sequence derives from a person between 18 and 59 years old who received the Ad26.COV2.S COVID-19 vaccine or a placebo. DNA for the CDR3: TGTGCCAGCAGTTCTGGGCCGCGAGAGCAGTACTTC. This translates into CASSSGPREQYF.